The clone carrying this T cell receptor beta chain was detected a few times. The target antigen is unknown. This sample stems from a study of cytomegalovirus exposure and HLA in healthy donors. Study-level results: A missense DCLRE1C variant was associated with V- and J-gene trimming of TCR beta chains in a later analysis, and an independent cohort replicated the association.

Germline V gene sequence: CDR1 KGHSH, CDR2 LQKENI. The V gene lost 6 bases and the J gene lost 1 base, with 11 bases spanning the gap. The CDR3 covers 14 residues. With 60 Vbeta and 13 Jbeta primers, the PCR was carried out. Per the original data handling: Among the unique TCR beta chains that a later analysis counted, about 84 million in all, about 10 million were shared. Produced via immunoSEQ multiplex PCR; TCRdb's table is partial and in-frame only. V, J and clone size are taken as reported in that table, and D and trimming were inferred from the DNA itself. This repertoire shows 50,000 to 80,000 clones, roughly 80% found once; its top ten account for 4% to 5.5%.

The chain combines TRBV18 with TRBJ2-3; D remains ambiguous. The material sequenced was PBMCs. The receptor's source is a male donor in good health and CMV-seropositive. The CDR3 loop is CASSPSSGTDTQYF. In DNA, the CDR3 is TGTGCCAGCTCGCCGTCGAGCGGCACAGATACGCAGTATTTT.